This is a list of T cell receptor beta chains from one sample in a study of spatial heterogeneity in lung cancer. TCRdb analysed the 5' RACE reads with MiXCR anew, one entry per CDR3 protein. The data hold about 95,000 distinct CDR3 sequences, with around 8.6% observed a single time. Material: PBMCs, obtained at surgery. The origin of the receptors is a male donor with early-stage non-small cell lung cancer. The CDR3 runs from the conserved cysteine through the conserved F or W. The order of the fields is clone size, V gene, J gene, D gene, CDR3 protein, CDR3 DNA. D genes are given only for firm matches. Rows may omit the clone size; those that give it use once, few, many or a size class.

clone size: many
V gene: TRBV4-1
J gene: TRBJ2-2
D gene: .
CDR3 protein: CASSQLVGTGELFF
CDR3 DNA: TGCGCCAGCAGCCAATTGGTTGGGACCGGGGAGCTGTTTTTT

clone size: .
V gene: TRBV21-1
J gene: TRBJ2-7
D gene: .
CDR3 protein: CASSIGVQYEQYF
CDR3 DNA: TGTGCCAGCAGCATCGGGGTCCAATACGAGCAGTACTTC

clone size: many
V gene: TRBV12-3/TRBV12-4
J gene: TRBJ2-3
D gene: .
CDR3 protein: CASSLWSFTDTQYF
CDR3 DNA: TGTGCCAGCAGTTTATGGTCTTTCACAGATACGCAGTATTTT

clone size: .
V gene: TRBV15
J gene: TRBJ1-1
D gene: .
CDR3 protein: CATSRDGQTNTEAFF
CDR3 DNA: TGTGCCACCAGCAGAGATGGGCAGACGAACACTGAAGCTTTCTTT

clone size: .
V gene: TRBV28
J gene: TRBJ2-7
D gene: TRBD2
CDR3 protein: CASSRASGTYEQYF
CDR3 DNA: TGTGCCAGCAGTCGGGCTAGCGGGACCTACGAGCAGTACTTC

clone size: few
V gene: TRBV24-1
J gene: TRBJ2-5
D gene: .
CDR3 protein: CATDGARETQYF
CDR3 DNA: TGTGCGACGGACGGGGCGCGGGAGACCCAGTACTTC

clone size: many
V gene: TRBV7-2
J gene: TRBJ2-3
D gene: .
CDR3 protein: CASSFASGLVTDTQYF
CDR3 DNA: TGTGCCAGCAGCTTCGCCTCCGGACTCGTAACAGATACGCAGTATTTT

clone size: .
V gene: TRBV4-2
J gene: TRBJ1-4
D gene: .
CDR3 protein: CASSQERKTKLFF
CDR3 DNA: TGTGCCAGCAGCCAAGAAAGAAAGACAAAACTGTTTTTT

clone size: .
V gene: TRBV20-1
J gene: TRBJ1-4
D gene: .
CDR3 protein: CSASRGAEEKLFF
CDR3 DNA: TGCAGTGCTAGTAGGGGGGCTGAAGAAAAACTGTTTTTT

clone size: few
V gene: TRBV5-1
J gene: TRBJ1-2
D gene: .
CDR3 protein: CASSSDGRYGYTF
CDR3 DNA: TGCGCCAGCAGCTCGGACGGACGCTATGGCTACACCTTC

clone size: .
V gene: TRBV4-2
J gene: TRBJ1-2
D gene: TRBD1
CDR3 protein: CASSQVQRQGNYGYTF
CDR3 DNA: TGTGCCAGCAGCCAAGTACAGAGACAGGGAAACTATGGCTACACCTTC

clone size: many
V gene: TRBV4-1
J gene: TRBJ1-2
D gene: .
CDR3 protein: CASSQPDYGYTF
CDR3 DNA: TGCGCCAGCAGCCAACCAGACTATGGCTACACCTTC

clone size: many
V gene: TRBV7-2
J gene: TRBJ2-1
D gene: TRBD1
CDR3 protein: CASSLIPGGYNEQFF
CDR3 DNA: TGTGCCAGCAGCTTAATCCCAGGGGGATACAATGAGCAGTTCTTC

clone size: .
V gene: TRBV30
J gene: TRBJ2-3
D gene: TRBD2
CDR3 protein: CAWRPIAGGRRGTDTQYF
CDR3 DNA: TGTGCCTGGAGGCCCATAGCGGGGGGGCGGCGCGGCACAGATACGCAGTATTTT

clone size: few
V gene: TRBV13
J gene: TRBJ1-4
D gene: TRBD1
CDR3 protein: CASRTGGSNEKLFF
CDR3 DNA: TGTGCCAGCAGAACAGGGGGCTCTAATGAAAAACTGTTTTTT

clone size: few
V gene: TRBV10-3
J gene: TRBJ2-1
D gene: .
CDR3 protein: CAISGGANEQFF
CDR3 DNA: TGTGCCATCAGTGGGGGGGCCAATGAGCAGTTCTTC

clone size: many
V gene: TRBV28
J gene: TRBJ2-7
D gene: .
CDR3 protein: CASSPHQSYEQYF
CDR3 DNA: TGTGCCAGCAGCCCCCACCAGTCCTACGAGCAGTACTTC

clone size: .
V gene: TRBV18
J gene: TRBJ2-5
D gene: .
CDR3 protein: CASSPPAGRETQYF
CDR3 DNA: TGTGCCAGCTCACCCCCCGCGGGTCGGGAGACCCAGTACTTC

clone size: many
V gene: TRBV5-8
J gene: TRBJ2-5
D gene: TRBD2
CDR3 protein: CASTIVAGRQETQYF
CDR3 DNA: TGTGCCAGCACCATAGTAGCGGGACGACAAGAGACCCAGTACTTC

clone size: many
V gene: TRBV6-6
J gene: TRBJ2-3
D gene: .
CDR3 protein: CASRESTDTQYF
CDR3 DNA: TGTGCCAGCCGGGAAAGCACAGATACGCAGTATTTT

clone size: many
V gene: TRBV7-2
J gene: TRBJ2-3
D gene: TRBD2
CDR3 protein: CASSLAVAAGRSTDTQYF
CDR3 DNA: TGTGCCAGCAGCTTAGCGGTGGCAGCGGGGCGTAGCACAGATACGCAGTATTTT

clone size: many
V gene: TRBV2
J gene: TRBJ2-1
D gene: TRBD1
CDR3 protein: CASRQGAYNEQFF
CDR3 DNA: TGTGCCAGCCGACAGGGGGCCTACAATGAGCAGTTCTTC

clone size: few
V gene: TRBV11-2
J gene: TRBJ2-5
D gene: .
CDR3 protein: CASSPGPSAQETQYF
CDR3 DNA: TGTGCCAGCAGCCCGGGACCCTCAGCCCAAGAGACCCAGTACTTC

clone size: .
V gene: TRBV7-2
J gene: TRBJ2-1
D gene: .
CDR3 protein: CASSRLVGAQFF
CDR3 DNA: TGTGCCAGCAGTCGACTAGTTGGGGCGCAGTTCTTC

clone size: .
V gene: TRBV29-1
J gene: TRBJ1-2
D gene: TRBD1
CDR3 protein: CSARQGTNYGYTF
CDR3 DNA: TGCAGCGCCCGACAGGGGACTAACTATGGCTACACCTTC

clone size: many
V gene: TRBV12-3/TRBV12-4
J gene: TRBJ2-3
D gene: TRBD2
CDR3 protein: CASSTGGLSTDTQYF
CDR3 DNA: TGTGCCAGCAGCACGGGGGGGCTCAGCACAGATACGCAGTATTTT

clone size: many
V gene: TRBV20-1
J gene: TRBJ2-3
D gene: .
CDR3 protein: CSARDLSEGTQYF
CDR3 DNA: TGCAGTGCTAGAGATTTGAGTGAGGGTACGCAGTATTTT

clone size: few
V gene: TRBV6-1
J gene: TRBJ1-1
D gene: TRBD1
CDR3 protein: CASVRSGGGTEAFF
CDR3 DNA: TGTGCCAGCGTTCGATCAGGGGGAGGAACTGAAGCTTTCTTT

clone size: .
V gene: TRBV2
J gene: TRBJ2-5
D gene: .
CDR3 protein: CASSEYAGGETQYF
CDR3 DNA: TGTGCCAGCAGTGAATACGCCGGCGGAGAGACCCAGTACTTC

clone size: many
V gene: TRBV9
J gene: TRBJ2-6
D gene: .
CDR3 protein: CASSVTAAGANVLTF
CDR3 DNA: TGTGCCAGCAGCGTGACCGCCGCTGGGGCCAACGTCCTGACTTTC

clone size: many
V gene: TRBV7-3
J gene: TRBJ2-1
D gene: .
CDR3 protein: CASSSPLDGGTRQFF
CDR3 DNA: TGTGCCAGCAGCTCCCCTCTAGACGGCGGAACTCGGCAGTTCTTC

clone size: many
V gene: TRBV29-1
J gene: TRBJ2-3
D gene: .
CDR3 protein: CSVGQAGLRDTQYF
CDR3 DNA: TGCAGCGTGGGGCAAGCGGGCCTCCGGGATACGCAGTATTTT

clone size: many
V gene: TRBV29-1
J gene: TRBJ2-1
D gene: .
CDR3 protein: CSVGGNEQFF
CDR3 DNA: TGCAGCGTTGGGGGAAATGAGCAGTTCTTC

clone size: many
V gene: TRBV12-3/TRBV12-4
J gene: TRBJ2-1
D gene: .
CDR3 protein: CASSSDGISYNEQFF
CDR3 DNA: TGTGCCAGCAGTTCAGACGGGATCTCCTACAATGAGCAGTTCTTC

clone size: .
V gene: TRBV7-2
J gene: TRBJ1-2
D gene: .
CDR3 protein: CASGGTPANYGYTF
CDR3 DNA: TGTGCCAGCGGCGGGACACCAGCTAACTATGGCTACACCTTC

clone size: many
V gene: TRBV18
J gene: TRBJ1-1
D gene: TRBD1
CDR3 protein: CASSRRQGQNTEAFF
CDR3 DNA: TGTGCCAGCTCACGACGACAGGGGCAGAACACTGAAGCTTTCTTT

clone size: .
V gene: TRBV6-5
J gene: TRBJ2-7
D gene: .
CDR3 protein: CASSPRTVNEQYF
CDR3 DNA: TGTGCCAGCAGTCCACGGACGGTCAACGAGCAGTACTTC

clone size: few
V gene: TRBV29-1
J gene: TRBJ2-7
D gene: TRBD1
CDR3 protein: CSVPGTGQYEQYF
CDR3 DNA: TGCAGCGTGCCAGGGACAGGGCAATACGAGCAGTACTTC

clone size: .
V gene: TRBV6-6
J gene: TRBJ2-1
D gene: TRBD1
CDR3 protein: CASKWDRYNEQFF
CDR3 DNA: TGTGCCAGCAAGTGGGACAGGTACAATGAGCAGTTCTTC

clone size: many
V gene: TRBV6-2/TRBV6-3
J gene: TRBJ2-7
D gene: TRBD2
CDR3 protein: CASSYRPGGAYEQYF
CDR3 DNA: TGTGCCAGCAGTTACCGACCGGGAGGGGCATACGAGCAGTACTTC

clone size: many
V gene: TRBV10-3
J gene: TRBJ1-4
D gene: .
CDR3 protein: CAISDRGAGEKLFF
CDR3 DNA: TGTGCCATCAGTGACAGAGGGGCGGGGGAAAAACTGTTTTTT

clone size: .
V gene: TRBV25-1
J gene: TRBJ2-5
D gene: TRBD1
CDR3 protein: CASTRGTGETQYF
CDR3 DNA: TGTGCCAGCACTAGGGGGACAGGAGAGACCCAGTACTTC